These 17 T cell receptor beta chains were all obtained from the same sample, sequenced in a study of CD8 T cells in ankylosing spondylitis. Using its own MiXCR run on the 5' RACE reads, TCRdb lists one record per CDR3 protein. The sample contains hundreds of thousands of distinct CDR3 sequences, roughly 18% of which appear only once. These receptors' targets are unknown. Broader study findings: One TCR beta motif, made up of under ten highly homologous variants, appeared characteristic of ankylosing spondylitis blood.

The specimen sequenced was blood, either unsorted or a sorted T cell fraction (not recorded which). The receptor source for this set is a male donor with ankylosing spondylitis.

The J gene is TRBJ1-4, the V gene TRBV3-1; 10 nucleotides align to TRBD1. This CDR3 region has 15 residues. J gave up 8 bases and V 0 bases, and 3 bases lay outside the gene matches. Germline CDR1 LGHDT, CDR2 YNNKEL (reference sequence). The CDR3, as DNA: TGTGCCAGCAGCCAAGAAGGGACAGGGGAGGAAAAACTGTTTTTT. Protein sequence: CASSQEGTGEEKLFF.

This clonotype was recorded a few times. This chain joins TRBV20-1 and TRBJ2-5; TRBD1 or TRBD2 may be the D gene (5 bases each). Germline CDR1 reads DFQATT; CDR2 reads SNEGSKA (reference sequence). V lost 3 bases and J 5 bases, leaving 16 bases between the germline ends. This CDR3 spans 14 amino acids. Here the CDR3 reads CSASSSGQVETQYF. For the CDR3, the DNA is TGCAGTGCTAGTTCGTCGGGGCAGGTTGAGACCCAGTACTTC.

The chain has TRBV11-2 and TRBJ2-1; D may be TRBD2 (5 bases). The CDR3 runs 15 residues. Germline V gene data show CDR1 as SGHAT and CDR2 as FQNNGV. Trimming removed 0 bases at V and 9 bases at J, with 15 bases between. For the CDR3, the DNA is TGTGCCAGCAGCTTAGAGGGAGTCCCCCGTAGTGAGCAGTTCTTC. It translates to CASSLEGVPRSEQFF.

The rearrangement joins TRBV11-3 to TRBJ2-1; 8 nucleotides agree with TRBD2. The CDR3 covers 14 residues. Per the germline V gene, CDR1 is SGHNT and CDR2 is YENEEA. J gave up 8 bases and V 1 base, and 4 bases lay outside the gene matches. The CDR3 coding sequence is TGTGCCAGCAGCTTAGCGGGGGGGCGGGATGAGCAGTTCTTC. Encoded protein: CASSLAGGRDEQFF.

The rearrangement uses TRBV4-1 and TRBJ2-2, with TRBD1 matching 10 bases. There are 16 residues in the CDR3. The J segment lost 6 bases and the V segment lost 4 bases, leaving 8 bases of the junction unmatched. CDR1 is MGHRA, CDR2 YSYEKL, per germline. CDR3 in DNA: TGCGCCAGCAGCCCGACGGACAGGGGGTACGCCGGGGAGCTGTTTTTT. Its protein product is CASSPTDRGYAGELFF.

The gene calls are TRBV18 and TRBJ1-5; a weak D match, TRBD1 (5 bases). Germline-derived CDR1 and CDR2 are KGHSH and LQKENI. V lost 1 base, J lost 4 bases, and 11 bases lay in between. CDR3 size: 15 residues. The CDR3 bases are TGTGCCAGCTCACCACAGGGGATTGGAAATCAGCCCCAGCATTTT. Its translation: CASSPQGIGNQPQHF.

This clonotype was seen a few times. This chain connects TRBV7-9 to TRBJ1-6; tentative D call: TRBD1 (6 bases). The CDR3 runs to 15 residues. V lost 5 bases, J lost 9 bases, and 17 bases lay in between. The germline CDR1 and CDR2 sequences are SEHNR and FQNEAQ (reference sequence). Here the CDR3 DNA reads TGTGCCAGCAGCCTAACCAGACAGGCGAGTTCACCCCTCCACTTT. Amino acid sequence: CASSLTRQASSPLHF.

This clonotype was counted at least ten times. The chain uses TRBV25-1 and TRBJ2-6; D is undetermined. Germline CDR1 and CDR2: MGHDK and SYGVNS. Trimming shortened V by 3 bases and J by 2 bases, and 11 bases separated the two germline ends. CDR3 length: 16 residues. CDR3 nucleotide sequence: TGTGCCAGCAGTGACCCCAGCCAGACTGGGGCCAACGTCCTGACTTTC. It encodes CASSDPSQTGANVLTF.

The chain is built from TRBV20-1 and TRBJ2-1; 7 positions agree with TRBD1. V gave up 5 bases and J gave up 7 bases; unmatched junction bases: 2. Per germline, CDR1 DFQATT and CDR2 SNEGSKA (reference sequence). This CDR3 region has 11 residues. The CDR3 protein is CSASQGNEQFF. In DNA form, the CDR3 reads TGCAGTGCTTCACAGGGGAATGAGCAGTTCTTC.

The chain recombines TRBV24-1 with TRBJ2-2; no clear D. CDR1 is KGHDR, CDR2 SFDVKD, per germline. V lost 2 bases and J 2 bases, leaving 8 bases between the germline ends. CDR3 size: 15 residues. Here the CDR3 reads CATSDSRDNTGELFF. CDR3 sequence (DNA): TGTGCCACCAGTGATTCCAGAGACAACACCGGGGAGCTGTTTTTT.

There are a few counts of this clonotype. This chain uses TRBV30 with TRBJ2-4; D gene ambiguous. V was trimmed by 1 base and J by 3 bases, leaving 7 bases between them. Germline V gene lookup returns CDR1 GTSNPN and CDR2 SVGIG (reference sequence). The CDR3 runs to 13 residues. CDR3 sequence reads: CAWSGGYKNIQYF. CDR3 coding DNA: TGTGCCTGGAGTGGTGGGTACAAAAACATTCAGTACTTC.

This clonotype was picked up a small number of times. The V and J genes are TRBV27 and TRBJ2-7, with 8 bases matching TRBD1. V gave up 4 bases and J gave up 5 bases; unmatched junction bases: 4. This CDR3 has 13 amino acids. Germline V gene data show CDR1 as MNHEY and CDR2 as SMNVEV (reference sequence). The DNA for the CDR3 is TGTGCCAGCAGTTACAGGGGGAACAACGAGCAGTACTTC. Amino acid sequence: CASSYRGNNEQYF.

This clonotype occurred a few times. In nucleotides, the CDR3 is TGTGCCAGCAGCGGAGGGATTTCCTTCTACGAGCAGTACTTC. Its translation: CASSGGISFYEQYF. The chain couples TRBV7-9 to TRBJ2-7; tentative D call: TRBD2 (6 bases). Germline V gene data show CDR1 as SEHNR and CDR2 as FQNEAQ (reference sequence). The V and J ends lost 5 bases and 3 bases respectively, with 14 bases between them. This CDR3 contains 14 residues.

This clonotype came up a few times. The chain couples TRBV12-3 or TRBV12-4 to TRBJ1-2; 7 positions match TRBD1. The junction had 18 bases not matched to a gene; V was cut back by 6 bases and J by 5 bases. This CDR3 has 17 residues. CDR3 loop: CASRERRQGPSYYGYTF. CDR3 nucleotide sequence: TGTGCCAGCAGGGAACGGCGACAGGGACCCTCTTATTATGGCTACACCTTC.

The J gene is TRBJ2-3, the V gene TRBV28; D unresolved. V lost 7 bases, J lost 6 bases, and 11 bases lay in between. Per germline, CDR1 MDHEN and CDR2 SYDVKM. This CDR3 region has 12 residues. CDR3: CASNYRGDTQYF. The CDR3, as DNA: TGTGCCAGCAACTACCGAGGTGATACGCAGTATTTT.

CDR3 DNA: TGTGCCAGCAGAACCCCGGGACAACTACGTTACGAGCAGTACTTC. Amino acids: CASRTPGQLRYEQYF. This sequence joins TRBV28 and TRBJ2-7; perhaps TRBD1 as D (6 bases). V was trimmed by 6 bases and J by 4 bases, leaving 19 bases between them. The CDR3 runs 15 residues. CDR1 and CDR2 (germline): MDHEN, SYDVKM.

This clonotype has ten or more counts. The gene calls are TRBV12-3 or TRBV12-4 and TRBJ2-7; 16 positions match TRBD2. J lost 7 bases, V lost 5 bases, and 8 bases had no gene match. This CDR3 region has 16 residues. This chain's CDR3 is CASSPRGLAGGHEQYF. The CDR3 DNA follows: TGTGCCAGCAGTCCTAGGGGACTAGCGGGGGGGCATGAGCAGTACTTC.